The text below deals with one T cell receptor beta chain. Donors of Cohort 3 who recovered were those that had two negative PCRs, clearance, or symptom resolution. TCRdb's copy holds only in-frame clones and misses some; the assay was immunoSEQ multiplex PCR. The table records 150,000 to 200,000 clones, more than 65% of them present only once. V lost 5 bases to trimming and J lost 2 bases, with 18 bases between them. The CDR3 contains 16 residues. Germline assignment: CDR1 SGHAT and CDR2 FQDESV (reference sequence). The data stem from a study of blood T cell repertoires in COVID-19. The chain links TRBV11-1 to TRBJ2-5; TRBD1 is a possible D gene (6 bases). Specimen: PBMCs or T cells enriched from blood (not recorded which). The clonotype was recovered from a man aged 45-65 years who had recovered from COVID-19. In DNA, the CDR3 is TGTGCCAGCAGCGACAGTTTGACAGGATTTCAAGAGACCCAGTACTTC. Its translation is CASSDSLTGFQETQYF.